Below, 11 T cell receptor beta chains from the same sample are listed, as sequenced in a study of OX40 agonist ivuxolimab in advanced cancers. Profiled with immunoSEQ multiplex PCR; TCRdb holds only in-frame clones, not every one. The data contain tens of thousands of clones, approximately 89% of them singletons. This material consisted of CD4+ or CD8+ T cells sorted from blood, taken in a trial of the OX40 agonist ivuxolimab. These receptor sequences come from an adult with an advanced solid tumor such as melanoma, head and neck, liver or kidney cancer.

The chain has TRBV19 and TRBJ2-1, with D tentatively TRBD2 (6 bases). Germline CDR1 reads LNHDA; CDR2 reads SQIVND (reference sequence). There are 13 residues in the CDR3. Trimming cost V 5 bases and J 2 bases, with 7 bases left between them. Written as DNA, the CDR3 is TGTGCCAGTAGTGGGGGGACCTACAATGAGCAGTTCTTC. Protein: CASSGGTYNEQFF.

J is TRBJ1-3 and V is TRBV21-1. TRBV21-1 is marked as a pseudogene. The CDR3 covers 13 residues. CDR3 nucleotide sequence: TGTGCCAGCAGCAAGGGCTCTGGAAACACCATATATTTT. Protein sequence: CASSKGSGNTIYF.

The rearrangement links TRBV18 to TRBJ2-7, with TRBD1 identical over 10 bases. From germline, CDR1 is KGHSH and CDR2 LQKENI. V lost 6 bases and J lost 6; bases outside the gene matches: 5. This CDR3 comprises 13 residues. The CDR3 DNA follows: TGTGCCAGCTCGCCCGGGACAGGGGTCGAGCAGTACTTC. This translates into CASSPGTGVEQYF. Using reference TRBV18 and TRBJ2-7 for the parts outside the CDR3, the full variable domain is NAGVMQNPRHLVRRRGQEARLRCSPMKGHSHVYWYRQLPEEGLKFMVYLQKENIIDESGMPKERFSAEFPKEGPSILRIQQVVRGDSAAYFCASSPGTGVEQYFGPGTRLTVT.

The rearrangement uses TRBV11-2 and TRBJ1-1; unclear D gene. Germline CDR1 SGHAT, CDR2 FQNNGV. The length of the CDR3 is 14 residues. V lost 1 base and J lost 4, with 10 bases in between. The CDR3 loop reads CASSLVPGGTEAFF. The CDR3 bases are TGTGCCAGCAGCTTAGTCCCGGGAGGCACTGAAGCTTTCTTT.

The chain carries TRBV7-2 and TRBJ2-1, with 11 bases lining up with TRBD2. V dropped 3 bases and J dropped 11; count of bases not matched to a gene: 9. The CDR3 runs 15 residues. Germline-derived CDR1 and CDR2 are SGHTA and FQGNSA. As DNA, the CDR3 is TGTGCCAGCAGCTTGGAACCGGGACTAGCGGCACAGCAGTTCTTC. Translation gives CASSLEPGLAAQQFF.

This sequence joins TRBV5-1 and TRBJ1-1; D may be TRBD1 (6 bases). Germline V lookup: CDR1 SGHRS, CDR2 YFSETQ. The V end was cut by 0 bases, the J end by 4 bases, with 16 bases between. CDR3 length: 16 amino acids. The chain's CDR3 is CASSLAGAGEVTEAFF. The CDR3 nucleotides read TGCGCCAGCAGCTTGGCCGGGGCAGGGGAGGTCACTGAAGCTTTCTTT.

This clone has a handful of counts. The rearrangement joins TRBV5-5 to TRBJ2-1; 7 bases align to TRBD2. Trimming took 5 bases from V and 1 from J; bases not matched to a gene: 12. This CDR3 comprises 17 residues. Germline V CDR1 and CDR2: SGHKS, YYEKEE (reference sequence). This CDR3 reads CASRPRGLAESYNEQFF. The CDR3 nucleotides are TGTGCCAGCAGACCCCGGGGCCTAGCGGAGTCCTACAATGAGCAGTTCTTC.

This chain uses TRBV19 with TRBJ1-5; 12 nucleotides align to TRBD1. The CDR3 consists of 18 residues. CDR1 and CDR2 (germline): LNHDA, SQIVND (reference sequence). The J segment lost 8 bases and the V segment lost 11 bases, leaving 22 bases of the junction unmatched. Here the CDR3 DNA reads TGTGCCGCGTACGGGACAGGGGGCGCGGGGGGTCGGGTTGAGCCCCAGCATTTT. It specifies CAAYGTGGAGGRVEPQHF.

The V and J genes are TRBV2 and TRBJ1-5; D is perhaps TRBD1 (5 bases). The V end was cut by 6 bases, the J end by 3 bases, with 18 bases between. This CDR3 is built from 16 residues. Germline V gene lookup returns CDR1 SNHLY and CDR2 FYNNEI. The CDR3 sequence is CASRTGTERANQPQHF. The CDR3 nucleotides read TGTGCCAGCAGGACCGGGACCGAGAGAGCCAATCAGCCCCAGCATTTT.

The chain employs TRBV5-1 and TRBJ2-3; 8 positions match TRBD1. V lost 2 bases, J lost 5 bases, and 4 bases stayed unmatched. From germline, CDR1 is SGHRS and CDR2 YFSETQ. This CDR3 has 14 residues. This CDR3 is CASSFGQGKDTQYF. CDR3 in DNA: TGCGCCAGCAGCTTCGGACAGGGTAAAGATACGCAGTATTTT.

The chain has TRBV18 and TRBJ2-7; 9 bases fit TRBD1. Germline V gene lookup returns CDR1 KGHSH and CDR2 LQKENI. V was clipped by 6 bases and J by 5 bases; unmatched bases: 8. The length of the CDR3 is 14 residues. The CDR3 loop is CASSKGQGRHEQYF. The CDR3 DNA is TGTGCCAGCTCCAAAGGACAGGGGAGACACGAGCAGTACTTC.